These 32 T cell receptor beta chains share one sample of origin, sequenced in a study of identical twins. One entry per CDR3 protein, called by TCRdb with MiXCR from the 5' RACE reads. The table shows about 520,000 distinct CDR3 sequences, with 20% to 25% occurring only once. These data were likewise used in another study, on T cells expressing NK-cell markers.

Sequencing used CD4+ T cells sorted from blood. The origin of the receptors is a woman in her late teens or twenties in good health.

This rearrangement joins TRBV12-3 or TRBV12-4 to TRBJ2-5, with 11 bases identical to TRBD2. The CDR3 has 15 residues. The V gene end was trimmed by 5 bases and the J gene end by 2 bases; junction bases not matched to a gene: 4. The CDR3 DNA follows: TGTGCCAGCAGTCATGGGACTAGCGGACAAGAGACCCAGTACTTC. Amino acids: CASSHGTSGQETQYF.

The chain has TRBV7-2 and TRBJ1-5; D not resolved. Deletions cut 2 bases from V and 4 bases from J, with 6 bases between. This CDR3 is built from 13 residues. Germline V CDR1 and CDR2: SGHTA, FQGNSA. The CDR3 loop reads CASSLKANQPQHF. In DNA form, the CDR3 reads TGTGCCAGCAGCTTAAAAGCGAATCAGCCCCAGCATTTT.

This clonotype was detected only a few times. The chain combines TRBV7-9 with TRBJ2-7, with D unresolved. The CDR3 contains 14 residues. Germline V gene lookup returns CDR1 SEHNR and CDR2 FQNEAQ (reference sequence). The V gene lost 5 bases and the J gene lost 1 base, with 12 bases spanning the gap. CDR3 in DNA: TGTGCCAGCAGCCCCCGCGCACTGTCCTACGAGCAGTACTTC. This sequence encodes CASSPRALSYEQYF.

The chain couples TRBV5-5 to TRBJ2-5; possible D gene TRBD2, 5 bases. The germline CDR1 and CDR2 sequences are SGHKS and YYEKEE (reference sequence). V shed 4 bases and J shed 3 bases, with 7 bases lying between them. The CDR3 consists of 12 residues. The CDR3 loop reads CASSGRKETQYF. DNA for the CDR3: TGTGCCAGCAGCGGGAGAAAAGAGACCCAGTACTTC.

The chain uses TRBV9 and TRBJ2-5; D remains unclear. The V end was cut by 0 bases, the J end by 4 bases, with 7 bases between. CDR1 is SGDLS, CDR2 YYNGEE, per germline. CDR3 length equals 13 residues. CDR3 DNA sequence: TGTGCCAGCAGCGTAGGCGTCGGAGAGACCCAGTACTTC. Translated, it gives CASSVGVGETQYF.

This clonotype was observed many times. This chain connects TRBV29-1 to TRBJ2-5; 8 bases map to TRBD1. The CDR3 runs 10 residues. J lost 8 bases, V lost 6 bases, and 2 bases had no gene match. The germline V gene has CDR1 SQVTM and CDR2 ANQGSEA. CDR3 residues: CSVTGGTQYF. The CDR3 coding sequence is TGCAGCGTAACAGGGGGTACCCAGTACTTC. Full variable domain (missing parts from reference TRBV29-1 and TRBJ2-5): SAVISQKPSRDICQRGTSLTIQCQVDSQVTMMFWYRQQPGQSLTLIATANQGSEATYESGFVIDKFPISRPNLTFSTLTVSNMSPEDSSIYLCSVTGGTQYFGPGTRLLVL.

This sequence joins TRBV12-3 or TRBV12-4 and TRBJ1-4; D possibly corresponds to TRBD1 (5 bases). The CDR3 covers 17 residues. V lost 0 bases and J lost 12, with 23 bases in between. The CDR3 here is CASSLARTGPHVRQLFF. The CDR3 bases are TGTGCCAGCAGTTTAGCTCGTACGGGGCCACACGTCCGTCAACTGTTTTTT.

This clonotype has only a few counts. The chain carries TRBV7-2 and TRBJ2-7; D perhaps matches TRBD2 (6 bases). The V gene lost 5 bases and the J gene lost 2 bases, with 16 bases spanning the gap. CDR3 length: 15 amino acids. Germline CDR1 and CDR2: SGHTA and FQGNSA. The CDR3 bases are TGTGCCAGCAGCGCACGGACTACTTTAACCTACGAGCAGTACTTC. Translation gives CASSARTTLTYEQYF.

V is TRBV3-1 and J is TRBJ2-1; tentative D call: TRBD2 (6 bases). The V gene lost 1 base and the J gene lost 7 bases, with 14 bases spanning the gap. Germline V gene sequence: CDR1 LGHDT, CDR2 YNNKEL (reference sequence). The CDR3 covers 15 residues. The CDR3 reads CASSQAQRVENEQFF. The CDR3 bases are TGTGCCAGCAGCCAAGCCCAGCGGGTCGAAAATGAGCAGTTCTTC.

This rearrangement joins TRBV20-1 to TRBJ1-5; no clear D. Germline-derived CDR1 and CDR2 are DFQATT and SNEGSKA (reference sequence). The CDR3 covers 14 residues. Trimming left V 3 bases short and J 0 bases short, with 9 bases between. CDR3 bases: TGCAGTGCTAGCCCAGGAGATAGCAATCAGCCCCAGCATTTT. As protein: CSASPGDSNQPQHF.

The rearrangement links TRBV6-6 to TRBJ2-7; 7 bases fit TRBD2. Germline values: CDR1 MNHNY, CDR2 SVGAGI (reference sequence). The V segment lost 6 bases and the J segment 4 bases; nucleotides outside the gene matches: 6. The CDR3 sequence is 13 residues long. The CDR3 nucleotides read TGTGCCAGCAGGGGGGGAGGGGTGTACGAGCAGTACTTC. Encoded protein: CASRGGGVYEQYF.

The count of this clonotype is one. The rearrangement uses TRBV11-2 and TRBJ2-7; 8 bases are shared with TRBD2. The V gene's germline CDR1 is SGHAT and CDR2 FQNNGV. The CDR3 runs 16 residues. V was clipped by 7 bases and J by 7 bases; unmatched bases: 18. For the CDR3, the DNA is TGTGCCAGCACCCGGGCACCTTCCAGCGGGGGCTGGGAGCAGTACTTC. Amino acids: CASTRAPSSGGWEQYF.

This clonotype occurred a few times. The chain recombines TRBV12-3 or TRBV12-4 with TRBJ2-5; 12 nucleotides align to TRBD2. The J segment lost 9 bases and the V segment lost 2 bases, leaving 4 bases of the junction unmatched. The CDR3 has 14 residues. The chain's CDR3 is CASSLRLAGAAQYF. The CDR3 DNA is TGTGCCAGCAGTTTACGACTAGCGGGAGCGGCCCAGTACTTC.

This clonotype was counted between two and nine times. The chain employs TRBV10-3 and TRBJ1-2; 9 nucleotides match TRBD1. Per the germline V gene, CDR1 is ENHRY and CDR2 is SYGVKD. The V and J ends lost 0 bases and 7 bases, in that order; junction bases with no gene match: 6. The CDR3 consists of 15 residues. The CDR3 here is CAISESGTGLSGYTF. The CDR3 DNA follows: TGTGCCATCAGTGAGTCCGGGACAGGGTTAAGTGGCTACACCTTC.

A few counts support this clonotype. The chain uses TRBV12-3 or TRBV12-4 and TRBJ2-7; the D gene is possibly TRBD1 (5 bases). The CDR3 totals 14 residues. The V end was cut by 8 bases, the J end by 1 base, with 15 bases between. This CDR3 reads CASGPTVPSYEQYF. The CDR3 DNA follows: TGTGCCAGCGGCCCGACAGTCCCTTCCTACGAGCAGTACTTC.

This clonotype came up a few times. The chain uses TRBV5-4 and TRBJ2-2, with D perhaps being TRBD1 or TRBD2 (6 bases each). Germline-derived CDR1 and CDR2 are SGHNT and YYREEE (reference sequence). The CDR3 extends over 16 amino acids. The V and J ends lost 5 bases and 2 bases respectively, with 16 bases between them. CDR3 DNA: TGTGCCAGCAGGAGGGGGGCCCTAGCTAACACCGGGGAGCTGTTTTTT. Its protein product is CASRRGALANTGELFF.

This rearrangement joins TRBV4-3 to TRBJ2-1; 14 nucleotides agree with TRBD2. The CDR3 runs 17 residues. Trimming at V came to 3 bases and at J to 5 bases, leaving 6 bases not matched to a gene. Looked up from germline, CDR1 is LGHNA and CDR2 is YSLEER. The CDR3, as DNA: TGCGCCAGCAGCCAGGCCCCGGGACTAGCGGGGGACAATGAGCAGTTCTTC. This encodes CASSQAPGLAGDNEQFF.

The rearrangement joins TRBV5-5 to TRBJ1-3; D perhaps matches TRBD1 (5 bases). V lost 3 bases and J 0 bases, leaving 19 bases between the germline ends. Germline CDR1 and CDR2: SGHKS and YYEKEE (reference sequence). The CDR3 runs to 18 residues. The CDR3 nucleotides read TGTGCCAGCAGCTCGACTCTAATCGACAGTACCTCTGGAAACACCATATATTTT. This codes for CASSSTLIDSTSGNTIYF.

The chain is built from TRBV20-1 and TRBJ2-1; TRBD2 is a possible D gene (6 bases). The V and J ends lost 5 bases and 4 bases respectively, with 15 bases between them. The CDR3 runs 14 residues. CDR1 is DFQATT and CDR2 is SNEGSKA in the germline V gene (reference sequence). The CDR3 DNA reads as TGCAGTGCTGGGGATCAGCGGGCGTACAATGAGCAGTTCTTC. Amino acid sequence: CSAGDQRAYNEQFF.

This clonotype has at least ten counts. The rearrangement joins TRBV12-3 or TRBV12-4 to TRBJ1-5; D is possibly TRBD1 (5 bases). This CDR3 is 13 amino acids long. The V end lost 5 bases, the J end lost 4 bases, and 9 bases lay between the germline ends. CDR3 nucleotide sequence: TGTGCCAGCAGTATGCGGGGGAATCAGCCCCAGCATTTT. This codes for CASSMRGNQPQHF.

The chain uses TRBV5-1 and TRBJ2-7, with D perhaps being TRBD1 or TRBD2 (5 bases each). Germline CDR1 SGHRS, CDR2 YFSETQ. The CDR3 runs 15 residues. V was trimmed by 3 bases and J by 2 bases, leaving 15 bases between them. The CDR3 nucleotides are TGCGCCAGCAGCTCGTACCGGGACGCTACCTACGAGCAGTACTTC. Translating gives CASSSYRDATYEQYF.

The gene calls are TRBV5-1 and TRBJ2-1, with 10 bases matching TRBD2. With 0 bases clipped from V and 4 bases from J, the junction kept 4 bases outside the gene matches. The CDR3 spans 16 residues. CDR1 SGHRS and CDR2 YFSETQ come from the germline V gene. CDR3 residues: CASSLVAGGSYNEQFF. The CDR3 DNA follows: TGCGCCAGCAGCTTGGTAGCGGGGGGCTCATACAATGAGCAGTTCTTC.

The rearrangement uses TRBV20-1 and TRBJ2-1, with no clear D. The CDR3 contains 12 residues. Looked up from germline, CDR1 is DFQATT and CDR2 is SNEGSKA (reference sequence). V shed 4 bases and J shed 0 bases, with 4 bases lying between them. This CDR3 is CSAKLSYNEQFF. The CDR3 DNA sequence: TGCAGTGCTAAACTCTCCTACAATGAGCAGTTCTTC.

This chain joins TRBV11-2 and TRBJ2-2, with 13 bases lining up with TRBD2. Unmatched junction bases numbered 8, after V lost 0 bases and J lost 4 bases. CDR1 is SGHAT, CDR2 FQNNGV, per germline. The CDR3 totals 19 residues. In DNA form, the CDR3 reads TGTGCCAGCAGCTTAGATAAGTTGGGGACTAGCGGGGCCACCGGGGAGCTGTTTTTT. Translation: CASSLDKLGTSGATGELFF.

The chain carries TRBV20-1 and TRBJ2-1; D is unresolved. Trimming took off 6 bases at V and 0 bases at J, with 12 bases between the two ends. This CDR3 has 14 residues. The V gene's germline CDR1 is DFQATT and CDR2 SNEGSKA (reference sequence). In nucleotides, the CDR3 is TGCAGTGCGAACCGCTATAGCTCCTACAATGAGCAGTTCTTC. Amino acids: CSANRYSSYNEQFF.

The CDR3 is CASSVEASGELFF. The CDR3, as DNA: TGTGCCAGCAGCGTAGAAGCGTCTGGGGAGCTGTTTTTT. This rearrangement joins TRBV9 to TRBJ2-2; D unresolved. V gave up 0 bases and J gave up 8 bases, with 8 bases separating them. The CDR3 runs 13 residues. Germline V lookup: CDR1 SGDLS, CDR2 YYNGEE. Full variable domain (missing parts from reference TRBV9 and TRBJ2-2): DSGVTQTPKHLITATGQRVTLRCSPRSGDLSVYWYQQSLDQGLQFLIQYYNGEERAKGNILERFSAQQFPDLHSELNLSSLELGDSALYFCASSVEASGELFFGEGSRLTVL.

The CDR3 sequence: CATETGRLTGELFF. The CDR3 DNA reads TGTGCCACCGAAACGGGCAGGCTCACCGGGGAGCTGTTTTTT. This chain connects TRBV6-1 to TRBJ2-2; D remains unclear. The germline gives CDR1 MNHNS, CDR2 SASEGT. V was cut by 10 bases and J by 4 bases, with 16 bases left in between. This CDR3 spans 14 amino acids.

The chain uses TRBV5-1 and TRBJ2-7, with 9 bases lining up with TRBD2. This CDR3 is 15 amino acids long. V was pared by 5 bases and J by 3 bases, with 9 bases of the junction left unmatched. In germline, CDR1 is SGHRS, CDR2 YFSETQ. The CDR3 sequence: CASSIRAGGFYEQYF. The CDR3 DNA sequence: TGCGCCAGCAGTATTCGAGCGGGAGGATTCTACGAGCAGTACTTC.

The table lists this clonotype with many counts. This sequence joins TRBV5-1 and TRBJ2-3; D uncertain. The V end was cut by 0 bases, the J end by 2 bases, with 7 bases between. The CDR3 is 14 amino acids. Germline CDR1 and CDR2: SGHRS and YFSETQ. CDR3 coding DNA: TGCGCCAGCAGCTTGGGAAGATTCACAGATACGCAGTATTTT. Translation: CASSLGRFTDTQYF.

This clonotype has only a few counts. This rearrangement joins TRBV6-5 to TRBJ2-2; D ambiguous. The CDR3 loop spans 17 amino acids. Germline assignment: CDR1 MNHEY and CDR2 SVGAGI. V lost 2 bases and J 7 bases, leaving 20 bases between the germline ends. The CDR3 nucleotides read TGTGCCAGCAGTTACCTCCGGTGGGCTCGCTCGATCGGGGAGCTGTTTTTT. This translates into CASSYLRWARSIGELFF.

This chain joins TRBV9 and TRBJ2-2; D is perhaps TRBD2 (6 bases). Trimming took off 3 bases at V and 2 bases at J, with 11 bases between the two ends. CDR1 is SGDLS and CDR2 is YYNGEE in the germline V gene. CDR3 length: 15 amino acids. The CDR3 DNA sequence: TGTGCCAGCAGCGCCGGGGAGGTAAACACCGGGGAGCTGTTTTTT. This translates into CASSAGEVNTGELFF.

In its sample, this clonotype was seen a few times. The chain carries TRBV19 and TRBJ1-2; 8 positions match TRBD1. The CDR3 has 12 residues. Germline loops: CDR1 LNHDA, CDR2 SQIVND (reference sequence). The trim removed 7 bases at V and 3 bases at J, leaving 1 base unmatched. The CDR3 loop is CASTGGDYGYTF. The CDR3 bases are TGTGCCAGTACAGGGGGCGACTATGGCTACACCTTC.